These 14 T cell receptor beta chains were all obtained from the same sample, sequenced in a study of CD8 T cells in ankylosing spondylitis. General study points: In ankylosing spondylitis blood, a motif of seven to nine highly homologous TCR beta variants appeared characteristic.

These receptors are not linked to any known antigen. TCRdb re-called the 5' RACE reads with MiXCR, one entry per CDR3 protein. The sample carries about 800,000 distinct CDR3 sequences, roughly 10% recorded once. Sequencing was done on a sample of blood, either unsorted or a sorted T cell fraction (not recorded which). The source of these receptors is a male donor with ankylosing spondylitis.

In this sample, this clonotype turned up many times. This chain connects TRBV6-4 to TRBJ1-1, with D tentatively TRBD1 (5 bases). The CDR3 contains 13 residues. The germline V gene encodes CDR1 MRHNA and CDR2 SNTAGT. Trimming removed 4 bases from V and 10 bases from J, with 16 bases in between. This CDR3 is CASSAAAGDSAFF. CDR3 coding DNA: TGTGCCAGCAGTGCGGCAGCGGGGGACTCAGCTTTCTTT.

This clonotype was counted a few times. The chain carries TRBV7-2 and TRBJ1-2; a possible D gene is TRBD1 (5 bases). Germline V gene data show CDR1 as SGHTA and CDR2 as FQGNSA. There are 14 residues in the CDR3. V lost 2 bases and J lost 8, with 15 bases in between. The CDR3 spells CASSLIRAASGYTF. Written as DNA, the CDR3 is TGTGCCAGCAGCTTAATCAGGGCAGCATCCGGCTACACCTTC.

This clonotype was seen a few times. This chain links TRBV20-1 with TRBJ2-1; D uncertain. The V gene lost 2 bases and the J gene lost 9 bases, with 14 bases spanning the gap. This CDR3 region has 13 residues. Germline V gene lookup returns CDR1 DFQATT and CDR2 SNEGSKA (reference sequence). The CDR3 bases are TGCAGTGCTAGAAACCCGGGCGTGGGTGAGCAGTTCTTC. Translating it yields CSARNPGVGEQFF.

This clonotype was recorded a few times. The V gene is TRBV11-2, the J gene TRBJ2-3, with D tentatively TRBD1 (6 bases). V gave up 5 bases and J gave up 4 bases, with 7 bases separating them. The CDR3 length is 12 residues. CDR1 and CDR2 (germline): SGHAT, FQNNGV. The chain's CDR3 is CASSGGPDTQYF. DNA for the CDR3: TGTGCCAGCAGCGGGGGCCCAGATACGCAGTATTTT.

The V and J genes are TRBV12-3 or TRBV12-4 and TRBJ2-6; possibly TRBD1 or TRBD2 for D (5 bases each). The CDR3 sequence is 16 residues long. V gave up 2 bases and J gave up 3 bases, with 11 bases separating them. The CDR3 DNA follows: TGTGCCAGCAGTTTATATTGGGGGATTGGGGCCAACGTCCTGACTTTC. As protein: CASSLYWGIGANVLTF.

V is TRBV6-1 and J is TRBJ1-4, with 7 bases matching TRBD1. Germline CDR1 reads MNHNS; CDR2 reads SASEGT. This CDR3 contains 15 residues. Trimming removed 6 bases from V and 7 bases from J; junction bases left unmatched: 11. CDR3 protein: CASRQGGGWSEKLFF. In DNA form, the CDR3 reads TGTGCCAGCAGACAGGGAGGGGGCTGGAGTGAAAAACTGTTTTTT.

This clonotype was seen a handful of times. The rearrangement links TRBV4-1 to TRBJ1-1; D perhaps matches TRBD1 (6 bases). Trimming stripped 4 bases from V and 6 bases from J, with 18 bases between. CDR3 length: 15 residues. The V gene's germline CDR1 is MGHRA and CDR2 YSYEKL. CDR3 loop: CASSRDTGRVAEAFF. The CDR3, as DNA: TGCGCCAGCAGCCGAGATACAGGGAGAGTGGCTGAAGCTTTCTTT.

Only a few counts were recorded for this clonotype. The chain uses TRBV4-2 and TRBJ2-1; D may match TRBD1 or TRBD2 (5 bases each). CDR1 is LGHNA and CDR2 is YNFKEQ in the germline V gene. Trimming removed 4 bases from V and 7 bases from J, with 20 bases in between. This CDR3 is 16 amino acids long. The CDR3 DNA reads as TGTGCCAGCAGCCCGCGCTGGGGGTTTGAATCTAATGAGCAGTTCTTC. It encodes CASSPRWGFESNEQFF.

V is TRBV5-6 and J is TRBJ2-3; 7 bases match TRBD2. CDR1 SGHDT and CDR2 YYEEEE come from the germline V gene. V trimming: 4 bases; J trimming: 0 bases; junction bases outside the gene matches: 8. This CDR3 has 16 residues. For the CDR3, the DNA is TGTGCCAGCAGCCCTGCAGCGGGAATTAGCACAGATACGCAGTATTTT. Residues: CASSPAAGISTDTQYF.

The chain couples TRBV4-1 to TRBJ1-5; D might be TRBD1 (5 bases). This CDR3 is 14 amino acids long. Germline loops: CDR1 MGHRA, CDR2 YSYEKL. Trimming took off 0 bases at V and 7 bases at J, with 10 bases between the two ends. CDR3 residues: CASSQEQVRQPQHF. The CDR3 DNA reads TGCGCCAGCAGCCAAGAACAGGTCAGGCAGCCCCAGCATTTT.

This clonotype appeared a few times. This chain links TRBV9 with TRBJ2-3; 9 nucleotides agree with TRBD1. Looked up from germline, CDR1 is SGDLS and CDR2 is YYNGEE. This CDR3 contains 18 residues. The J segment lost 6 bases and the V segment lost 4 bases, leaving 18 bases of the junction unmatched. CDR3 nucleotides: TGTGCCAGCAGCCTCTCCCTTGAGGGACAGGGTTATTTGGATACGCAGTATTTT. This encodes CASSLSLEGQGYLDTQYF.

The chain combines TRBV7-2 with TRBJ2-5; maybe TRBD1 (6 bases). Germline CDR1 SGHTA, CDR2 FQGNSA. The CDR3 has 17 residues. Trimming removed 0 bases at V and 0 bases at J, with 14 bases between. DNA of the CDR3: TGTGCCAGCAGCTTAGCGTCCAGGGGTTGGTACCAAGAGACCCAGTACTTC. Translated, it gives CASSLASRGWYQETQYF.

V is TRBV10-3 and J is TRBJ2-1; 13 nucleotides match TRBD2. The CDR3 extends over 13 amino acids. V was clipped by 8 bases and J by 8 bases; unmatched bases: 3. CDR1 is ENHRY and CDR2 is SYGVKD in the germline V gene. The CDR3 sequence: CAIGLAGVDEQFF. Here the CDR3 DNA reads TGTGCCATCGGACTAGCGGGAGTGGATGAGCAGTTCTTC.

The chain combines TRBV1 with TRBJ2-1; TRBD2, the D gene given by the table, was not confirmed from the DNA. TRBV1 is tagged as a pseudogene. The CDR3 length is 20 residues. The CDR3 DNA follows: TGCACCAGCAGCCAAGCTCCGGGACTAGTTGCTGAGGACTCCTACAATGAGCAGTTCTTC. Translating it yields CTSSQAPGLVAEDSYNEQFF.